The next 11 T cell receptor beta chains were all read from a single sample in a study of shared clonotypes between healthy human individuals. TCRdb's table, derived via immunoSEQ multiplex PCR, lists solely in-frame clones and lacks some. This sample carries 600,000 or so clones, more than 95% of them seen once, and the ten largest clones take 0.3%. Naive CD8 cells were CD45RO-negative, positively selected for CCR7, excluding terminally differentiated effector memory CD45RA+ cells. Material: naive CD8+ T cells sorted from blood. These receptor sequences come from a man under 40 in good health.

This chain joins TRBV29-1 and TRBJ2-2; a weak D match, TRBD1 (6 bases). V lost 0 bases, J lost 6 bases, and 14 bases lay in between. This CDR3 has 15 amino acids. Looked up from germline, CDR1 is SQVTM and CDR2 is ANQGSEA. CDR3 amino acids: CSVEDGQTNAGELFF. DNA for the CDR3: TGCAGCGTTGAAGATGGACAGACAAACGCCGGGGAGCTGTTTTTT.

V usage is TRBV27 and J usage is TRBJ1-2; 7 bases match TRBD1. Losses at the gene ends were 4 bases for V and 6 bases for J; bases not matched to a gene: 5. The length of the CDR3 is 13 residues. The germline V gene encodes CDR1 MNHEY and CDR2 SMNVEV (reference sequence). The CDR3 region is CASSYSDRNGYTF. CDR3 nucleotides: TGTGCCAGCAGTTACTCGGACAGGAATGGCTACACCTTC.

The chain has TRBV27 and TRBJ2-7; 12 nucleotides agree with TRBD2. Looked up from germline, CDR1 is MNHEY and CDR2 is SMNVEV (reference sequence). The J segment lost 2 bases and the V segment lost 6 bases, leaving 2 bases of the junction unmatched. This CDR3 has 14 amino acids. CDR3 amino acids: CASRLAGGPYEQYF. DNA of the CDR3: TGTGCCAGCAGGCTAGCGGGAGGGCCCTACGAGCAGTACTTC.

CDR3 protein: CASSPGSTDTQYF. In DNA form, the CDR3 reads TGTGCCAGCAGCCCCGGCAGCACAGATACGCAGTATTTT. The rearrangement links TRBV13 to TRBJ2-3; D is undetermined. Trimming removed 5 bases at V and 0 bases at J, with 6 bases between. The germline CDR1 and CDR2 sequences are PRHDT and FYEKMQ (reference sequence). There are 13 residues in the CDR3. Drawing the rest from reference TRBV13 and TRBJ2-3, the complete variable domain is AAGVIQSPRHLIKEKRETATLKCYPIPRHDTVYWYQQGPGQDPQFLISFYEKMQSDKGSIPDRFSAQQFSDYHSELNMSSLELGDSALYFCASSPGSTDTQYFGPGTRLTVL.

This clone was observed a handful of times. A junction end diverges from the germline sequence, so it may reflect a read error. The chain uses TRBV5-1 and TRBJ1-5; 8 nucleotides align to TRBD1. Per germline, CDR1 SGHRS and CDR2 YFSETQ. The CDR3 runs 16 residues. The CDR3 reads CATSEDRVALDQPQHF. Written as DNA, the CDR3 is TGCGCCACCAGCGAGGACAGGGTTGCGTTGGATCAGCCCCAGCATTTT.

This clone appeared a single time. The rearrangement links TRBV5-1 to TRBJ2-7; 8 bases match TRBD2. CDR3 length equals 14 residues. The J segment lost 5 bases and the V segment lost 3 bases, leaving 7 bases of the junction unmatched. Germline values: CDR1 SGHRS, CDR2 YFSETQ. Written as DNA, the CDR3 is TGCGCCAGCAGCTCCAGCGGGAGTCCCCACGAGCAGTACTTC. It encodes CASSSSGSPHEQYF.

V usage is TRBV27 and J usage is TRBJ2-6, with D maybe TRBD1 (6 bases). Trimming removed 5 bases from V and 0 bases from J, with 8 bases in between. CDR1 and CDR2 (germline): MNHEY, SMNVEV (reference sequence). This CDR3 has 15 residues. The chain's CDR3 is CASSTGPSGANVLTF. For the CDR3, the DNA is TGTGCCAGCAGTACAGGGCCCTCTGGGGCCAACGTCCTGACTTTC.

This chain uses TRBV7-9 with TRBJ2-7; a weak D match, TRBD1 (6 bases). V was trimmed by 5 bases and J by 4 bases, leaving 27 bases between them. The CDR3 sequence is 18 residues long. Germline CDR1 reads SEHNR; CDR2 reads FQNEAQ (reference sequence). Here the CDR3 reads CASSKVPPTARGRYEQYF. The CDR3 DNA sequence: TGTGCCAGCAGCAAAGTACCCCCAACCGCCAGGGGTCGATACGAGCAGTACTTC.

In its sample, this clone was seen a few times. The chain combines TRBV11-2 with TRBJ2-5; 10 positions match TRBD2. Germline V gives CDR1 SGHAT, CDR2 FQNNGV. The length of the CDR3 is 15 residues. With 1 base clipped from V and 1 base from J, the junction kept 0 bases outside the gene matches. The CDR3, as DNA: TGTGCCAGCAGCTTAGGGACTAGCGGCCAAGAGACCCAGTACTTC. This codes for CASSLGTSGQETQYF.

The rearrangement links TRBV11-2 to TRBJ2-3; 7 positions agree with TRBD2. The CDR3 has 16 amino acids. With V trimmed by 5 bases and J by 0 bases, 8 bases remained unmatched. Germline V gives CDR1 SGHAT, CDR2 FQNNGV. The CDR3, as DNA: TGTGCCAGCAGCGGCGTGCGGGGGACTAGCACAGATACGCAGTATTTT. Protein sequence: CASSGVRGTSTDTQYF. Full variable domain (missing parts from reference TRBV11-2 and TRBJ2-3): EAGVAQSPRYKIIEKRQSVAFWCNPISGHATLYWYQQILGQGPKLLIQFQNNGVVDDSQLPKDRFSAERLKGVDSTLKIQPAKLEDSAVYLCASSGVRGTSTDTQYFGPGTRLTVL.

The chain recombines TRBV7-9 with TRBJ2-1; the D is unclear. The CDR3 totals 14 residues. CDR1 and CDR2 from the germline V gene are SEHNR and FQNEAQ (reference sequence). Trimming shortened V by 5 bases and J by 7 bases, and 15 bases separated the two germline ends. CDR3 sequence reads: CASSLQTLVNEQFF. CDR3 nucleotide sequence: TGTGCCAGCAGCCTCCAGACCCTCGTAAATGAGCAGTTCTTC.